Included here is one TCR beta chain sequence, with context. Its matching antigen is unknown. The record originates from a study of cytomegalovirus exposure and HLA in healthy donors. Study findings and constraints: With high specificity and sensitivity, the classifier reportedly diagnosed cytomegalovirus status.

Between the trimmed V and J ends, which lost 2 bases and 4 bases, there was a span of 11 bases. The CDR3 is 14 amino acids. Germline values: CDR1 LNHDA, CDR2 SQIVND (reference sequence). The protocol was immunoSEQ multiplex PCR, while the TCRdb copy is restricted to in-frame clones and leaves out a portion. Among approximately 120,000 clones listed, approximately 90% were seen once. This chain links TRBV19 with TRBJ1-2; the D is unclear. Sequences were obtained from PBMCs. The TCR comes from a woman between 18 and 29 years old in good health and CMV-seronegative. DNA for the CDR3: TGTGCCAGTAGTATATCTGGCCAGATCTATGGCTACACCTTC. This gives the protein CASSISGQIYGYTF.